This T cell receptor beta chain was identified in a study of cytomegalovirus exposure and HLA in healthy donors (dated by TCRdb to about 2017). Context from the whole study: An earlier analysis of approximately 640 of the donors reported 276 Gb of sequence data and around 120 million unique TCR beta sequences from 150 million to 200 million T cells. A separate validation cohort of roughly 120 different subjects was used in addition to the roughly 700-subject first cohort. Around 320 gigabases of sequencing data and 70 million to 100 million unique TCR sequences were included in an early release covering over 600 HLA-typed donors. An earlier analysis of 450 to 750 of the donors used high-throughput TCR beta sequencing to judge whether each TCR beta V gene segment behaved as functional or pseudogenic. To study patterns of TCR occurrence, a later analysis re-analyzed previously published TCR beta repertoires from 500 to 850 donors and added high-resolution HLA genotyping. High-throughput TCR immunosequencing, statistical association of individual TCRs with disease status, and machine learning were combined to predict cytomegalovirus infection status. The number of typed donors differed by locus: about 620-630 for A, B, C, DRB1 and DQB1; approximately 520 for DQA1; around 580 for DPA1; and about 450 for DPB1. Alongside the repertoire data, information on donor age, sex, ethnicity and CMV serostatus was compiled. The study aimed to test whether signatures of past pathogen exposure could be identified by cataloging public T cell receptors. Among about 360 genotyped donors of the cohort, an average of approximately 230,000 unique TCR beta nucleotide sequences were sequenced per donor, roughly 20% of them non-productive. The genetic ancestry cluster associated with self-reported Caucasian donors included roughly four fifths of the roughly 380 genotyped donors. HLA typing covered class I and class II loci at four-digit resolution. Because of strong linkage in the cohort, roughly five DR-DQ haplotypes were treated as single units for association and clustering. A later genetic analysis used genome-wide SNP genotypes for about 65% of the 666 donors, treating that subset as a discovery cohort. Rather than drawing on any new phenotypic data, the later analysis identified candidate immune exposures from TCR beta sequences and the way those sequences occurred across donors. All discovery cohort repertoires had been generated on a single sequencing platform. Using immunosequencing, the study profiled T cell repertoires from fewer than 850 subjects and related those repertoires to cytomegalovirus serostatus. What the work shows at the level of the full study, not this receptor alone: In a later genetic analysis, a missense DCLRE1C variant was associated with V-gene and J-gene trimming of TCR beta chains, and the association was replicated in an independent cohort. In a later genetic analysis, fewer N-insertions in productive TCRs were reported among donors in an Asian-associated ancestry cluster than the approximately 670-donor mean. Correlated functional status among segregating V segments might be attributable to linkage disequilibrium, but an unknown experimental factor could not be ruled out. According to a later analysis, parvovirus B19, influenza, CMV and Epstein-Barr virus appeared linked to several top co-occurrence clusters. The presence/absence analyses assumed that sequencing depth was roughly uniform across donors, and that assumption may not be true. When HLA alleles, especially DR and DQ, strongly co-occurred, attributing TCR associations to individual alleles was difficult. A cluster of highly shared sequence variants was judged likely to represent a technical artifact of the sequencing pipeline. A further reported finding was that TCR beta sequences accurately predicted the HLA-A and HLA-B alleles for most subjects in the first cohort. The authors suggested that the approach could potentially be extended to other disease states and immunological phenotypes. According to a later analysis, most CMV-associated TCR beta chains appeared to be HLA-restricted, and the HLA associations seemed to be driven largely by CMV exposure. A few of the identified cytomegalovirus-associated TCR beta chains were confirmed in vitro to be specific for cytomegalovirus antigens. Most TCR sequences were seen in very few donors, while some public TCRs were found in many individuals. HLA typing was unavailable for some donors at each locus, so association tests used only the typed subset. At a false discovery rate of 0.05, a later analysis linked approximately 18,000 TCR beta sequences to specific HLA alleles. Only TCR beta chains were sequenced in this cohort, and the absence of alpha or paired-chain data limited detectable features. A later analysis found that TCR association rates varied across HLA loci, with DRB1 alleles showing the most associated TCRs and HLA-C alleles the fewest. In an earlier analysis of approximately 590 of the donors, most TCR beta V segments appeared in productive rearrangements about 87% or about 30% of the time, broadly matching IMGT annotations. Immune exposure information for the cohort was limited to CMV serostatus. Because counts were too low, roughly 16 rarely observed V segments, including chromosome 9 orphons, were excluded from the earlier analysis of roughly 580 of the donors. In a later analysis, HLA-associated TCR beta chains showed more clonal expansion and lower generation probabilities than non-associated chains that were equally common. In both the original and validation cohorts, the classifier was reported to diagnose cytomegalovirus status with high specificity and sensitivity. The study gave a list of more than 150 TCR beta chains associated with cytomegalovirus.

The cohort comprised hundreds of healthy bone marrow donors. Cohort members were all nominally healthy when sampled, although unrecorded immune exposures were likely present. The donor was CMV seronegative and was included in the group of a few hundred seronegative cohort members. A peripheral blood sample was provided by each donor, and peripheral blood mononuclear cells were used for TCR beta sequencing. Genomic DNA extraction from the blood cell samples was performed with the Qiagen DNeasy Blood Extraction Kit. Turning to this clone: Its antigen is currently not known. No clone much larger than this one lies a single base away; base qualities are absent.

To prepare the library, the immunoSEQ multiplex PCR assay was applied. For the multiplex PCR, a mixture combining 60 forward primers for TCR Vbeta segments and 13 reverse primers for TCR Jbeta segments was used. The CDR3 region of rearranged TCR beta genes was amplified from genomic DNA with a multiplex PCR assay. The Illumina HiSeq System was used to sequence the amplified TCR beta libraries as 87-base-pair reads. As for the original processing: A later analysis counted about 80 million unique TCR beta chains across the 600 to 850 repertoires, and roughly 9.9 million of these chains were shared by at least two donors. To remove PCR and sequencing errors, raw reads were error-corrected and collapsed into unique sequences using a nearest-neighbor algorithm that merged closely related sequences. To assign V, D and J gene segments, CDR3 sequences were aligned to IMGT reference sequences. For a sequence to be retained, a match of at least six nucleotides was required to both a V gene segment and a J gene segment. Rearrangements were called productive when the CDR3 lacked stop codons and stayed in frame with V and J; all others were non-productive. Following IMGT convention, CDR3 was defined as the stretch from the second conserved V-encoded cysteine to the conserved J-encoded phenylalanine. In an earlier analysis of approximately 500 of the donors, sequences lacking an unambiguous match to a single V gene segment were excluded. In an earlier analysis of some 590 of the donors, a V segment was called functional when productive rearrangements were above 56.7%, and segregating when the standard deviation between donors exceeded 5%. To diagnose cytomegalovirus status from the catalog of TCR beta chain sequences, a statistical classification framework was built. A later analysis assigned V and J genes by comparing TCR nucleotide sequences with IMGT/GENE-DB human TR gene sequences. Using the TCRdist pipeline, a later analysis assigned CDR3 sequences along with most-parsimonious VDJ recombination scenarios. A later analysis defined each TCR beta chain by its CDR3 amino acid sequence plus V-gene family, and excluded reads lacking a unique V-gene family. To address suspected cross-contamination and a sequencing artifact, a later analysis removed approximately 600 highly shared, low-generation-probability nucleotide sequences. In a later analysis, a clonal expansion index for each public chain was calculated from normalized within-repertoire ranks of inferred template counts. In a later analysis, generation probabilities were computed using a VDJ recombination model fitted to out-of-frame rearrangements, and the results were checked against IGoR. In a later analysis, TCR-TCR, TCR-HLA and TCR-CMV co-occurrence was scored with hypergeometric tests, and a repertoire-size bias correction was applied to TCR pairs. A later analysis estimated false discovery rates by permuting HLA or CMV assignments 20 times. In a later analysis, co-occurring TCRs were grouped using DBSCAN, with TCRdist sequence similarity added in when clustering inside HLA-allele-positive subsets. Co-occurrence clustering excluded repertoires with fewer than 30,000 or more than 120,000 public chains, plus five with anomalous nucleotide sharing. TCRdb re-hosts the immuneACCESS table, in-frame sequences only. Its copies lack some clones; in the studies checked, an unresolved V gene accounts for under half of them, and the cause for the rest is not known. The DNA was the basis for D and trimming; V, J and clone size are from that table. For this sample there are some 150,000 clones; roughly 80% appear just once. The biggest ten clones account for 3% to 4% of the sample.

The TCR was taken from a woman in her thirties or forties in good health and CMV-seronegative. Sequenced sample: PBMCs.

The DNA sequence is TGTGCCAGCAGCTTTAACAGGGGGCCGACAGATACGCAGTATTTT. This gives the protein CASSFNRGPTDTQYF. The chain joins TRBV7-9 to TRBJ2-3; TRBD1 agrees with 9 junctional bases. CDR1 SEHNR and CDR2 FQNEAQ are derived from the germline V gene (reference sequence). There are 15 amino acids in the CDR3, from cysteine to phenylalanine inclusive. Only the CDR3 portion is preserved as DNA: 45 bases, with reading frame beginning at the first base. After removal of 3 bases from V and 3 bases from J, the junction retains 4 bases not matched to a gene.